This passage covers 25 T cell receptor beta chains from one sample sequenced in a study of CD8+CD57+ T cells in acquired aplastic anemia. Genomic DNA served as template for TCR beta VDJ and CDR3 profiling. In TCRdb, the reads were re-called with MiXCR into one record per CDR3 protein. The top ten hold roughly 2% of the sample, which has fewer than 200,000 distinct CDR3 sequences, around 48% seen once. Sequenced patients had shown CD8+CD57+ cell expansion by flow cytometry. Sequenced: sorted CD4+, CD8+, or CD8+CD57+ T cells (not recorded which) from PBMCs. These receptors were obtained from a human donor with aplastic anemia.

This clonotype was recorded a few times. This chain connects TRBV25-1 to TRBJ2-1, with D possibly called TRBD1 or TRBD2 (6 bases each). Germline CDR1 reads MGHDK; CDR2 reads SYGVNS. V was cut by 5 bases and J by 4 bases, with 15 bases left in between. The CDR3 is 15 residues long. CDR3 sequence (DNA): TGTGCCAGCAGTTTAGGGGGGCGCGGTTACAATGAGCAGTTCTTC. This translates into CASSLGGRGYNEQFF.

In regard to this clonotype: Sequence at one end of the junction differs from germline and may be a read error. The chain employs TRBV10-3 and TRBJ2-3; 8 nucleotides line up with TRBD2. Germline CDR1 reads ENHRY; CDR2 reads SYGVKD. The CDR3 consists of 16 residues. CDR3: CASSPYGGGGGDTQYF. The CDR3 DNA is TGTGCCAGCAGTCCCTACGGGGGGGGCGGGGGAGATACGCAGTATTTT.

Note on this clonotype: A much more abundant neighbour one base away suggests this may be a read error. The chain uses TRBV12-3 or TRBV12-4 and TRBJ2-1; 14 bases line up with TRBD2. The CDR3 runs 18 residues. The chain's CDR3 is CASSLTGTSGRTGNEQLF. The CDR3 coding sequence is TGTGCCAGCAGTTTAACGGGGACTAGCGGGAGAACCGGCAATGAGCAGCTCTTC.

This chain links TRBV10-3 with TRBJ1-6, with D hard to call. Germline CDR1 is ENHRY and CDR2 is SYGVKD. CDR3 length equals 16 residues. The V end lost 4 bases, the J end lost 0 bases, and 10 bases lay between the germline ends. The DNA of the CDR3 is TGTGCCATCAGTGGGGCCAAGCCCTCCTATAATTCACCCCTCCACTTT. It yields the protein CAISGAKPSYNSPLHF.

This clonotype was observed many times. The chain employs TRBV18 and TRBJ2-7, with TRBD1 identical over 7 bases. The ends lost 4 bases at V and 5 bases at J; junction bases unmatched: 5. Germline lookup yields CDR1 KGHSH and CDR2 LQKENI. This CDR3 is 13 amino acids long. The CDR3 sequence: CASSRRDSHEQYF. CDR3 bases: TGTGCCAGCTCACGACGGGACAGCCACGAGCAGTACTTC. Together with reference TRBV18 and TRBJ2-7, the CDR3 gives the full variable domain: NAGVMQNPRHLVRRRGQEARLRCSPMKGHSHVYWYRQLPEEGLKFMVYLQKENIIDESGMPKERFSAEFPKEGPSILRIQQVVRGDSAAYFCASSRRDSHEQYFGPGTRLTVT.

This clonotype was seen repeatedly, ten times or more. The chain combines TRBV2 with TRBJ2-7; D is perhaps TRBD1 (5 bases). The CDR3 contains 15 residues. V dropped 2 bases and J dropped 2 bases, with 13 bases sitting between them. Germline CDR1 reads SNHLY; CDR2 reads FYNNEI. The CDR3 nucleotides are TGTGCCAGCAGTGAACAGGACATGCCTCCCTACGAGCAGTACTTC. As protein: CASSEQDMPPYEQYF. The variable domain in full, completed from reference TRBV2 and TRBJ2-7, reads EPEVTQTPSHQVTQMGQEVILRCVPISNHLYFYWYRQILGQKVEFLVSFYNNEISEKSEIFDDQFSVERPDGSNFTLKIRSTKLEDSAMYFCASSEQDMPPYEQYFGPGTRLTVT.

The rearrangement joins TRBV15 to TRBJ2-2, with TRBD2 identical over 10 bases. Germline-derived CDR1 and CDR2 are LNHNV and YYDKDF (reference sequence). CDR3 length: 17 amino acids. Losses at the gene ends were 0 bases for V and 8 bases for J; bases not matched to a gene: 9. Here the CDR3 reads CATSRDRERGGRGELFF. CDR3 DNA: TGTGCCACCAGCAGAGATCGCGAGCGGGGGGGCCGAGGGGAGCTGTTTTTT.

This clonotype showed up just a few times. V gene TRBV10-3 combines with J gene TRBJ2-3; D could derive from TRBD1 or TRBD2 (5 bases each). The CDR3 consists of 14 residues. Germline CDR1 and CDR2: ENHRY and SYGVKD. Trimming left V 4 bases short and J 4 bases short, with 12 bases between. The CDR3 DNA is TGTGCCATCAGTGGACCATTGGGGGCAGATACGCAGTATTTT. Its translation is CAISGPLGADTQYF.

The chain employs TRBV19 and TRBJ2-7; D might be TRBD1 or TRBD2, each matching 6 bases. Germline loops: CDR1 LNHDA, CDR2 SQIVND (reference sequence). V lost 1 base, J lost 1 base, and 11 bases lay in between. CDR3 length: 15 amino acids. The CDR3 region is CASSIAGGGSYEQYF. As DNA, the CDR3 is TGTGCCAGTAGTATAGCAGGAGGGGGTTCCTACGAGCAGTACTTC.

The V and J genes are TRBV10-3 and TRBJ1-2; D is ambiguous. The CDR3 extends over 13 amino acids. The V end lost 0 bases, the J end lost 9 bases, and 11 bases lay between the germline ends. Germline CDR1 and CDR2: ENHRY and SYGVKD. CDR3 coding DNA: TGTGCCATCAGTGAGTCGATTTGGGAACGCTACACCTTC. Encoded protein: CAISESIWERYTF.

This sequence joins TRBV4-2 and TRBJ1-2; D not certain. This CDR3 has 12 residues. The V end lost 2 bases, the J end lost 5 bases, and 6 bases lay between the germline ends. The V gene's germline CDR1 is LGHNA and CDR2 YNFKEQ. CDR3: CASSQSNYGYTF. CDR3 nucleotides: TGTGCCAGCAGCCAAAGTAATTATGGCTACACCTTC.

At least ten counts were recorded for this clonotype. The chain recombines TRBV4-3 with TRBJ2-3, with unresolved D. Trimming stripped 1 base from V and 0 bases from J, with 11 bases between. Germline CDR1 and CDR2: LGHNA and YSLEER. The CDR3 loop spans 16 amino acids. CDR3 DNA sequence: TGCGCCAGCAGCCAAGTACAGCTGTCTAGCACAGATACGCAGTATTTT. As protein: CASSQVQLSSTDTQYF.

In its sample, this clonotype was seen a few times. The chain is built from TRBV7-9 and TRBJ2-7, with 7 bases lining up with TRBD2. CDR1 and CDR2 (germline): SEHNR, FQNEAQ (reference sequence). The CDR3 is made up of 12 amino acids. V lost 4 bases to trimming and J lost 3 bases; unmatched junction nucleotides: 0. The CDR3: CASSWGGYEQYF. The CDR3 coding sequence is TGTGCCAGCAGCTGGGGGGGCTACGAGCAGTACTTC.

V usage is TRBV7-6 and J usage is TRBJ2-7; TRBD1 matches at 10 bases. Germline V gene sequence: CDR1 SGHVS, CDR2 FNYEAQ. Trimming cost V 5 bases and J 5 bases; bases outside gene matches: 6. CDR3 length equals 14 residues. The CDR3 DNA reads as TGTGCCAGCAGCGGGACAGGGGTTGGGAACGAGCAGTACTTC. Translated: CASSGTGVGNEQYF. Variable domain in full (rest from reference TRBV7-6 and TRBJ2-7): GAGVSQSPRYKVTKRGQDVALRCDPISGHVSLYWYRQALGQGPEFLTYFNYEAQQDKSGLPNDRFSAERPEGSISTLTIQRTEQRDSAMYRCASSGTGVGNEQYFGPGTRLTVT.

This clonotype showed up just a few times. The genes are TRBV2 and TRBJ1-2, with 9 bases that match TRBD1. V shed 6 bases, J shed 2 bases, and the junction held 4 bases outside the gene matches. The germline V gene has CDR1 SNHLY and CDR2 FYNNEI. This CDR3 contains 14 residues. In nucleotides, the CDR3 is TGTGCCAGCAGAGGGACAGGGTGGAACTATGGCTACACCTTC. It encodes CASRGTGWNYGYTF.

Of note for this clonotype: A single base separates this from a much larger clone, so it may be a read error. J is TRBJ1-6 and V is TRBV3-1; D remains ambiguous. In germline, CDR1 is LGHDT, CDR2 YNNKEL (reference sequence). The CDR3 extends over 16 amino acids. Trimming left V 0 bases short and J 9 bases short, with 15 bases between. The CDR3: CASSQDLEAVGSPLHF. The DNA for the CDR3 is TGTGCCAGCAGCCAAGATCTAGAGGCGGTAGGTTCACCCCTCCACTTT. Based on the CDR3 plus reference TRBV3-1 and TRBJ1-6, the full variable domain is DTAVSQTPKYLVTQMGNDKSIKCEQNLGHDTMYWYKQDSKKFLKIMFSYNNKELIINETVPNRFSPKSPDKAHLNLHINSLELGDSAVYFCASSQDLEAVGSPLHFGNGTRLTVT.

The chain combines TRBV10-1 with TRBJ1-6, with D maybe TRBD1 (5 bases). Germline CDR1 and CDR2: WNHNN and SYGVQD (reference sequence). The CDR3 totals 14 residues. V gave up 2 bases and J gave up 7 bases, with 9 bases separating them. The CDR3 region has the DNA TGCGCCAGCAGTGAGCAGGGATCGAATTCACCCCTCCACTTT. Protein sequence: CASSEQGSNSPLHF.

Comment on this clonotype: Given a much more abundant clone one base away, this may be a read error. The V gene is TRBV4-3, the J gene TRBJ1-2; D may be TRBD1 (5 bases). CDR1 is LGHNA, CDR2 YSLEER, per germline. The CDR3 spans 13 residues. Trimming removed 3 bases from V and 6 bases from J, with 11 bases in between. The chain's CDR3 is CASSQIGVNGYTF. The CDR3 nucleotides are TGCGCCAGCAGCCAGATAGGGGTCAATGGCTACACCTTC.

This clonotype appeared many times. The V call is TRBV20-1, the J call TRBJ2-7; 9 positions agree with TRBD2. The CDR3 runs to 19 residues. Germline assignment: CDR1 DFQATT and CDR2 SNEGSKA (reference sequence). V was pared by 2 bases and J by 7 bases, with 24 bases of the junction left unmatched. The chain's CDR3 is CSARFVVAGGGSHVQEQYF. In DNA, the CDR3 is TGCAGTGCTAGATTCGTTGTTGCGGGGGGGGGATCCCACGTTCAGGAGCAGTACTTC.

The rearrangement joins TRBV20-1 to TRBJ2-7; 7 bases agree with TRBD2. Per the germline V gene, CDR1 is DFQATT and CDR2 is SNEGSKA (reference sequence). The J segment lost 0 bases and the V segment lost 3 bases, leaving 8 bases of the junction unmatched. This CDR3 is 15 amino acids long. The CDR3, as DNA: TGCAGTGCTAGGGCGGGGGACGGGAACTCCTACGAGCAGTACTTC. Its protein is CSARAGDGNSYEQYF.

This clonotype was observed once. The chain is built from TRBV12-3 or TRBV12-4 and TRBJ2-7; a weak D match, TRBD2 (5 bases). The CDR3 runs to 14 residues. The V gene lost 5 bases and the J gene lost 3 bases, with 14 bases spanning the gap. The CDR3 DNA follows: TGTGCCAGCAGTCTTCGGGCGGCGGGCTACGAGCAGTACTTC. This codes for CASSLRAAGYEQYF.

This clonotype has a count of ten or more. J is TRBJ2-7 and V is TRBV6-1; possible D gene TRBD1, 6 bases. Per the germline V gene, CDR1 is MNHNS and CDR2 is SASEGT. The CDR3 totals 13 residues. The V gene lost 6 bases and the J gene lost 1 base, with 10 bases spanning the gap. This CDR3 reads CASRKTGSYEQYF. The CDR3 nucleotides are TGTGCCAGCAGAAAGACAGGTTCCTACGAGCAGTACTTC.

This clonotype occurred many times. V usage is TRBV5-1 and J usage is TRBJ2-3, with D uncertain. Germline CDR1 reads SGHRS; CDR2 reads YFSETQ. The length of the CDR3 is 14 residues. The V end was cut by 0 bases, the J end by 5 bases, with 10 bases between. The CDR3 region is CASSLGGTLDTQYF. Written as DNA, the CDR3 is TGCGCCAGCAGCTTGGGAGGCACTCTAGATACGCAGTATTTT.

The chain combines TRBV29-1 with TRBJ2-7, with TRBD1 as a possible D gene (6 bases). Per the germline V gene, CDR1 is SQVTM and CDR2 is ANQGSEA. This CDR3 is 12 amino acids long. V gave up 7 bases and J gave up 1 base, with 11 bases separating them. The CDR3 is CSGSTGSYEQYF. CDR3 DNA: TGCAGCGGTAGCACAGGGTCCTACGAGCAGTACTTC.

In its sample, this clonotype was seen once. The chain is built from TRBV7-9 and TRBJ2-5; 8 bases align to TRBD1. The CDR3 is 15 residues long. The germline CDR1 and CDR2 sequences are SEHNR and FQNEAQ (reference sequence). V lost 6 bases to trimming and J lost 5 bases; unmatched junction nucleotides: 11. This CDR3 reads CASSGVTGDWETQYF. CDR3 nucleotides: TGTGCCAGCAGTGGTGTGACAGGGGATTGGGAGACCCAGTACTTC.